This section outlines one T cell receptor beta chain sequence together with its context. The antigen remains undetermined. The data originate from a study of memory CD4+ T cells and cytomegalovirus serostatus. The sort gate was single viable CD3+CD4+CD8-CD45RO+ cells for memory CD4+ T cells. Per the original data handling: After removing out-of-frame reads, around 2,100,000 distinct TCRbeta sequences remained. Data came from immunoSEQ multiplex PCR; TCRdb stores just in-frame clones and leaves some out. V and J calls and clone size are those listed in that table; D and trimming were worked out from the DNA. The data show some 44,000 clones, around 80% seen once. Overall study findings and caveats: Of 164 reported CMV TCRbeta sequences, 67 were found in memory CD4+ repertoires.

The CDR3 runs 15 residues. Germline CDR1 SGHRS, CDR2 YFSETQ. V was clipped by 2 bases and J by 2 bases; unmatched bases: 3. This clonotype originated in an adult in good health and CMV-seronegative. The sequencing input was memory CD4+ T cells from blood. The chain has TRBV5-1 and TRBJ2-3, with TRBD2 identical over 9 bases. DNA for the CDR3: TGCGCCAGCAGCTTCTTAGCGGGGGCCACAGATACGCAGTATTTT. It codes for CASSFLAGATDTQYF.